These 8 T cell receptor beta chains share one sample of origin, sequenced in a study of cytomegalovirus exposure and HLA in healthy donors. This PCR relied on a set of 60 Vbeta primers and 13 Jbeta primers. Generated by immunoSEQ multiplex PCR, the TCRdb table keeps only in-frame clones and is missing some. The profile shows about 100,000 clones, under 80% of them singletons. Input material: PBMCs. These TCRs come from a man between 45 and 60 years old in good health and CMV-seropositive.

The gene calls are TRBV2 and TRBJ2-1; weak D call: TRBD1 (5 bases). The CDR3 contains 12 residues. Per the germline V gene, CDR1 is SNHLY and CDR2 is FYNNEI. Trimming shortened V by 8 bases and J by 7 bases, and 12 bases separated the two germline ends. CDR3 nucleotide sequence: TGTGCCAGCTCCACCAAGGGGAATGAGCAGTTCTTC. Residues: CASSTKGNEQFF. The variable domain in full, completed from reference TRBV2 and TRBJ2-1, reads EPEVTQTPSHQVTQMGQEVILRCVPISNHLYFYWYRQILGQKVEFLVSFYNNEISEKSEIFDDQFSVERPDGSNFTLKIRSTKLEDSAMYFCASSTKGNEQFFGPGTRLTVL.

The V gene is TRBV25-1, the J gene TRBJ2-1; 7 positions agree with TRBD1. J lost 6 bases, V lost 4 bases, and 3 bases had no gene match. Germline loops: CDR1 MGHDK, CDR2 SYGVNS. The CDR3 spans 13 residues. The CDR3 bases are TGTGCCAGCAGTGTTACAGGGGTCAATGAGCAGTTCTTC. Its translation: CASSVTGVNEQFF.

J is TRBJ2-3 and V is TRBV21-1; TRBD2 reflects the table's D call only, with no check against the DNA. TRBV21-1 is a recognized pseudogene. The CDR3 is made up of 15 amino acids. The CDR3 spells CASSPRGGEADTQYF. Written as DNA, the CDR3 is TGTGCCAGCAGCCCCCGGGGGGGCGAAGCAGATACGCAGTATTTT.

V is TRBV5-1 and J is TRBJ2-5; a possible D gene is TRBD2 (5 bases). This CDR3 spans 14 amino acids. V dropped 0 bases and J dropped 7 bases, with 13 bases sitting between them. Germline V gene lookup returns CDR1 SGHRS and CDR2 YFSETQ. This CDR3 is CASSLDGSGGTQYF. The CDR3 DNA sequence: TGCGCCAGCAGCTTGGACGGCTCCGGAGGGACCCAGTACTTC. The full variable domain, completed using reference TRBV5-1 and TRBJ2-5, is KAGVTQTPRYLIKTRGQQVTLSCSPISGHRSVSWYQQTPGQGLQFLFEYFSETQRNKGNFPGRFSGRQFSNSRSEMNVSTLELGDSALYLCASSLDGSGGTQYFGPGTRLLVL.

J is TRBJ2-2 and V is TRBV5-6, with D possibly TRBD1 on 5 matching bases. V gave up 0 bases and J gave up 4 bases, with 13 bases separating them. The CDR3 is 16 amino acids. Germline loops: CDR1 SGHDT, CDR2 YYEEEE. CDR3 loop: CASSLVWGDSTGELFF. The CDR3 DNA reads TGTGCCAGCAGCTTGGTATGGGGCGATAGCACCGGGGAGCTGTTTTTT. Complete variable domain (other parts from reference TRBV5-6 and TRBJ2-2): DAGVTQSPTHLIKTRGQQVTLRCSPKSGHDTVSWYQQALGQGPQFIFQYYEEEERQRGNFPDRFSGHQFPNYSSELNVNALLLGDSALYLCASSLVWGDSTGELFFGEGSRLTVL.

With regard to this clone: Other nucleotide sequences from this sample produce the same CDR3. This chain links TRBV2 with TRBJ2-7; D call uncertain. CDR3 size: 12 residues. Germline V gene sequence: CDR1 SNHLY, CDR2 FYNNEI. V was cut by 3 bases and J by 0 bases, with 3 bases left in between. CDR3 region: CASSDYSYEQYF. The CDR3 DNA is TGTGCCAGCAGTGATTACTCCTACGAGCAGTACTTC.

The chain couples TRBV25-1 to TRBJ2-2, with D uncertain. CDR3 size: 14 residues. V shed 2 bases and J shed 4 bases, with 8 bases lying between them. Per the germline V gene, CDR1 is MGHDK and CDR2 is SYGVNS. The CDR3 sequence: CASSENLVTGELFF. The CDR3 DNA follows: TGTGCCAGCAGTGAAAATCTTGTCACCGGGGAGCTGTTTTTT.

J is TRBJ1-5 and V is TRBV10-1, with D unresolved. This CDR3 is built from 13 residues. The germline gives CDR1 WNHNN, CDR2 SYGVQD (reference sequence). Between the trimmed V and J ends, which lost 11 bases and 0 bases, there was a span of 11 bases. The CDR3 nucleotides read TGCGCCTTATTGAGGAGTAGCAATCAGCCCCAGCATTTT. It yields the protein CALLRSSNQPQHF.